The rows below give T cell receptor beta chains drawn from one sample of a study of control samples from healthy donors and cancer patients. Data came from immunoSEQ multiplex PCR; TCRdb stores just in-frame clones and leaves some out. The sample holds 130,000 or so clones, about nine tenths seen once. The source material was blood. These receptor sequences come from a man in his forties in good health. The CDR3 runs from the conserved cysteine through the conserved F or W. A D gene is named only where the DNA matches it firmly.

CDR3aa,CDR3nt,d_gene,j_gene,v_gene
CASSYSSGGGALNTQTQYF,TGTGCCAGCAGTTACTCGAGCGGCGGGGGGGCTTTAAACACGCAGACCCAGTACTTC,TRBD2,TRBJ2-5,TRBV6-2/TRBV6-3
CASSGGLSKNIQYF,TGTGCCAGCAGTGGAGGACTTTCCAAAAACATTCAGTACTTC,NA,TRBJ2-4,TRBV2
CASSPRWNEQFF,TGTGCCAGCAGCCCCCGGTGGAATGAGCAGTTCTTC,NA,TRBJ2-1,TRBV9
CASRQGFTGELFF,TGCGCCAGCAGACAGGGGTTCACCGGGGAGCTGTTTTTT,TRBD1,TRBJ2-2,TRBV10-1
CASSLYGYTF,TGTGCCAGCAGTTTGTATGGCTACACCTTC,NA,TRBJ1-2,TRBV6-6
CASSQRLITEAFF,TGCGCCAGCAGCCAGCGATTAATTACTGAAGCTTTCTTT,NA,TRBJ1-1,TRBV4-1
CASSYSIPGGLMETQYF,TGTGCCAGCAGTTACTCGATCCCGGGGGGGCTCATGGAGACCCAGTACTTC,TRBD2,TRBJ2-5,TRBV6-2/TRBV6-3
CASSSRGGTFHDSNYEQYF,TGTGCCAGCAGTTCAAGAGGGGGGACCTTTCATGATTCGAACTACGAGCAGTACTTC,NA,TRBJ2-7,TRBV27
CASSFQGSGTIYF,TGTGCCAGCAGCTTCCAGGGTAGCGGAACCATATATTTT,NA,TRBJ1-3,TRBV7-2
CATGWQGVETQYF,TGTGCCACTGGGTGGCAGGGCGTAGAGACCCAGTACTTC,NA,TRBJ2-5,TRBV13
CASSIVGYEQYF,TGTGCCAGTAGTATCGTGGGGTACGAGCAGTACTTC,NA,TRBJ2-7,TRBV19
CSVIRGGTTDTQYF,TGCAGCGTTATCCGCGGGGGTACCACAGATACGCAGTATTTT,TRBD2,TRBJ2-3,TRBV29-1
CASSFPYAGIHEQYF,TGTGCCAGCAGCTTTCCTTACGCAGGGATCCACGAGCAGTACTTC,NA,TRBJ2-7,TRBV11-3